This T cell receptor beta chain was sequenced for a study of fetal regulatory T cell absence and autoimmunity. Study information: Exocrine pancreas autoimmunity occurred in IPEX patients lacking clinical diabetes.

Turning to this clone: Antigen specificity is unknown.

The survey-level immunoSEQ assay was used. Sequenced by immunoSEQ multiplex PCR; TCRdb stores in-frame clones only, minus some. The table records some 50,000 clones, 70% to 85% of them present only once. Germline V CDR1 and CDR2: SGHRS, YFSETQ. This CDR3 contains 17 residues. The ends were cut back, 2 bases at V and 4 bases at J, with 20 bases in the middle. Study-wide findings and caveats: Compared with cord blood, pancreas showed oligoclonal TCR enrichment, some clones over 100-fold.

This receptor was identified in a newborn boy with IPEX syndrome. This chain links TRBV5-1 with TRBJ2-3; D possibly uses TRBD1 or TRBD2 (6 bases each). The specimen sequenced was cord blood. CDR3 sequence: CASSFGIGGRVPDTQYF. As DNA, the CDR3 is TGCGCCAGCAGCTTCGGGATCGGGGGCAGGGTGCCAGATACGCAGTATTTT.